This T cell receptor beta chain was identified during a study of Graves' ophthalmopathy and Graves' hyperthyroidism. Amplifying from RNA transcripts, the study obtained TCR beta CDR3 regions. Second-round multiplex PCR followed a first-round RT-PCR using HTBI primers. A single record per CDR3 protein comes from TCRdb applying MiXCR to the multiplex PCR reads. The sample has 300,000 to 400,000 distinct CDR3 sequences; roughly a sixth are singletons. Germline CDR1 is DFQATT and CDR2 is SNEGSKA (reference sequence). The germline V and J ends were trimmed by 3 bases and 5 bases, with 8 bases remaining between them. This CDR3 has 11 amino acids. This clonotype has at least ten counts.

The clonotype was recovered from an adult woman with stable Graves' hyperthyroidism. The rearrangement links TRBV20-1 to TRBJ2-7, with D perhaps matching TRBD2 (5 bases). The sequenced sample consisted of peripheral blood. The chain's CDR3 is CSASDGDEQYF. The CDR3 DNA is TGCAGTGCTAGTGACGGGGACGAGCAGTACTTC.